The 30 T cell receptor beta chains in this list originate from one sample, sequenced in a study of cytomegalovirus exposure and HLA in healthy donors. Sequenced by immunoSEQ multiplex PCR; TCRdb stores in-frame clones only, minus some. This sample has just over 65,000 clones, with around 97% found just once. The sample consisted of PBMCs. These receptors were collected from a woman in her late teens or twenties in good health and CMV-seropositive.

The chain links TRBV30 to TRBJ2-7; D is ambiguous. Trimming stripped 7 bases from V and 2 bases from J, with 12 bases between. This CDR3 comprises 12 residues. CDR1 is GTSNPN and CDR2 is SVGIG in the germline V gene (reference sequence). Here the CDR3 DNA reads TGTGCCTACGCGAGAGGCCCCTACGAGCAGTACTTC. Translating it yields CAYARGPYEQYF.

The chain employs TRBV11-2 and TRBJ2-7; D might be TRBD2 (5 bases). Germline CDR1 reads SGHAT; CDR2 reads FQNNGV. V was shortened by 4 bases and J by 3 bases, with 16 bases between the two germline ends. The CDR3 loop spans 15 amino acids. The CDR3, as DNA: TGTGCCAGCAGCTCCCCACACACTAGAATCTACGAGCAGTACTTC. It is translated as CASSSPHTRIYEQYF.

This clone was detected once. This chain connects TRBV4-1 to TRBJ1-5; D perhaps matches TRBD1 (6 bases). The germline V gene has CDR1 MGHRA and CDR2 YSYEKL. The ends were cut back, 2 bases at V and 2 bases at J, with 10 bases in the middle. The CDR3 is 15 amino acids. As DNA, the CDR3 is TGCGCCAGCAGCCAACAGGGGATCGGCAATCAGCCCCAGCATTTT. It yields the protein CASSQQGIGNQPQHF.

V usage is TRBV28 and J usage is TRBJ1-1; 7 nucleotides line up with TRBD1. The ends lost 5 bases at V and 0 bases at J; junction bases unmatched: 9. This CDR3 spans 16 amino acids. Germline-derived CDR1 and CDR2 are MDHEN and SYDVKM. The CDR3 bases are TGTGCCAGCAGTCCTCCGGGACAGCCTATGAACACTGAAGCTTTCTTT. Protein sequence: CASSPPGQPMNTEAFF.

J is TRBJ2-1 and V is TRBV18, with 14 bases fitting TRBD2. Losses at the gene ends were 0 bases for V and 6 bases for J; bases not matched to a gene: 10. Germline V lookup: CDR1 KGHSH, CDR2 LQKENI. The CDR3 runs to 19 residues. The CDR3 DNA follows: TGTGCCAGCTCACCACCGGGGGGGACTAGCGGGAGCAGGGGCAATGAGCAGTTCTTC. Translating gives CASSPPGGTSGSRGNEQFF.

Comments on this clone: Other DNA sequences in this specimen translate into the identical CDR3. The rearrangement links TRBV5-1 to TRBJ2-1, with TRBD2 matching over 15 bases. Germline CDR1 and CDR2: SGHRS and YFSETQ. Unmatched junction bases numbered 6, after V lost 4 bases and J lost 10 bases. The CDR3 is 15 amino acids. CDR3 residues: CASSPGLAGGREQFF. CDR3 nucleotides: TGCGCCAGCAGCCCGGGACTAGCGGGAGGTCGGGAGCAGTTCTTC. The entire variable domain, with the rest obtained from reference TRBV5-1 and TRBJ2-1, is as follows: KAGVTQTPRYLIKTRGQQVTLSCSPISGHRSVSWYQQTPGQGLQFLFEYFSETQRNKGNFPGRFSGRQFSNSRSEMNVSTLELGDSALYLCASSPGLAGGREQFFGPGTRLTVL.

V gene TRBV5-1 combines with J gene TRBJ2-7; D unclear. The length of the CDR3 is 13 residues. V gave up 2 bases and J gave up 2 bases, with 8 bases separating them. CDR1 is SGHRS, CDR2 YFSETQ, per germline. CDR3 in amino acids: CASSFGGTYEQYF. Written as DNA, the CDR3 is TGCGCCAGCAGCTTCGGCGGTACCTACGAGCAGTACTTC.

This clone showed up just once. This rearrangement joins TRBV5-1 to TRBJ1-5; TRBD1 matches at 8 bases. Germline V CDR1 and CDR2: SGHRS, YFSETQ. The junction had 9 bases not matched to a gene; V was cut back by 0 bases and J by 7 bases. This CDR3 is 16 amino acids long. For the CDR3, the DNA is TGCGCCAGCAGCTTGGCGGACAGGGTCGAGGAACAGCCCCAGCATTTT. It specifies CASSLADRVEEQPQHF.

The gene calls are TRBV15 and TRBJ2-5, with D possibly TRBD2 on 6 matching bases. The CDR3 covers 16 residues. The germline V gene encodes CDR1 LNHNV and CDR2 YYDKDF (reference sequence). The V end was cut by 1 base, the J end by 2 bases, with 14 bases between. The CDR3 DNA is TGTGCCACCAGCAGAGGGGGACTGACCGCACAAGAGACCCAGTACTTC. The encoded protein is CATSRGGLTAQETQYF.

The chain combines TRBV30 with TRBJ1-1, with unresolved D. Trimming shortened V by 0 bases and J by 6 bases, and 5 bases separated the two germline ends. This CDR3 has 11 residues. CDR1 is GTSNPN, CDR2 SVGIG, per germline (reference sequence). DNA of the CDR3: TGTGCCTGGAGTGTACGAGCTGAAGCTTTCTTT. Its protein product is CAWSVRAEAFF.

The chain combines TRBV27 with TRBJ2-3; weak D call: TRBD1 (7 bases). The CDR3 sequence is 15 residues long. Looked up from germline, CDR1 is MNHEY and CDR2 is SMNVEV (reference sequence). The ends were cut back, 5 bases at V and 1 base at J, with 13 bases in the middle. The CDR3 nucleotides are TGTGCCAGCAGTGCAGGGGGGTCTCGCACAGATACGCAGTATTTT. This translates into CASSAGGSRTDTQYF.

V and J are TRBV14 and TRBJ2-5; TRBD1 aligns across 8 bases. The CDR3 has 14 amino acids. Germline CDR1 reads SGHDN; CDR2 reads FVKESK. The V gene end was trimmed by 4 bases and the J gene end by 4 bases; junction bases not matched to a gene: 5. The CDR3 coding sequence is TGTGCCAGCAGCCGTGCAGGGGGCTTAGAGACCCAGTACTTC. Translating it yields CASSRAGGLETQYF.

Only one count was recorded for this clone. J is TRBJ2-7 and V is TRBV19; D may be TRBD2 (6 bases). CDR3 length: 12 residues. CDR1 and CDR2 (germline): LNHDA, SQIVND (reference sequence). V shed 4 bases and J shed 4 bases, with 8 bases lying between them. In nucleotides, the CDR3 is TGTGCCAGTAGTAGCGGGGCTTACGAGCAGTACTTC. It codes for CASSSGAYEQYF.

The chain couples TRBV23-1 to TRBJ2-4, with 10 bases identical to TRBD2. TRBV23-1 has ORF status, its function being uncertain. The V segment lost 2 bases and the J segment 4 bases; nucleotides outside the gene matches: 11. CDR3 length: 18 residues. The chain's CDR3 is CASSQGLAETGGKNIQYF. DNA of the CDR3: TGCGCCAGCAGTCAAGGACTAGCGGAGACTGGAGGTAAAAACATTCAGTACTTC.

The chain's CDR3 is CAFGTSGTEQYF. The CDR3 DNA reads as TGTGCTTTCGGGACTAGCGGGACCGAGCAGTACTTC. V is TRBV30 and J is TRBJ2-7, with 13 bases fitting TRBD2. The CDR3 covers 12 residues. In germline, CDR1 is GTSNPN, CDR2 SVGIG (reference sequence).

This sequence joins TRBV28 and TRBJ1-2; a possible D gene is TRBD1 (6 bases). The germline gives CDR1 MDHEN, CDR2 SYDVKM. V lost 5 bases to trimming and J lost 4 bases, with 17 bases between them. The CDR3 spans 15 residues. The CDR3 DNA follows: TGTGCCAGCAGTGGGGCCGGCGGGGGGCGCTATGGCTACACCTTC. Encoded protein: CASSGAGGGRYGYTF.

The CDR3 protein is CASSSTMNTEAFF. For the CDR3, the DNA is TGTGCCAGCAGCTCCACAATGAACACTGAAGCTTTCTTT. This chain uses TRBV13 with TRBJ1-1; no firm D call. Germline V gene sequence: CDR1 PRHDT, CDR2 FYEKMQ (reference sequence). Trimming stripped 4 bases from V and 0 bases from J, with 6 bases between. This CDR3 is built from 13 residues.

This chain joins TRBV5-1 and TRBJ1-1; no clear D. The CDR3 has 15 residues. The V gene's germline CDR1 is SGHRS and CDR2 YFSETQ. Trimming cost V 0 bases and J 0 bases, with 9 bases left between them. CDR3 in amino acids: CASSLVGSLNTEAFF. In DNA form, the CDR3 reads TGCGCCAGCAGCTTGGTAGGGAGCTTGAACACTGAAGCTTTCTTT.

The genes are TRBV6-1 and TRBJ2-1, with 7 positions matching TRBD1. The V gene's germline CDR1 is MNHNS and CDR2 SASEGT. The CDR3 is 16 amino acids. Unmatched junction bases numbered 6, after V lost 4 bases and J lost 0 bases. The CDR3 sequence: CASSGGTGASYNEQFF. CDR3 DNA: TGTGCCAGCAGTGGAGGAACAGGGGCCTCCTACAATGAGCAGTTCTTC.

The chain combines TRBV7-2 with TRBJ2-7; weak D call: TRBD2 (6 bases). V gave up 3 bases and J gave up 2 bases, with 17 bases separating them. CDR3 length equals 16 residues. Germline loops: CDR1 SGHTA, CDR2 FQGNSA. This CDR3 reads CASSLRTGSVTYEQYF. The CDR3, as DNA: TGTGCCAGCAGCTTGAGGACCGGGAGCGTAACCTACGAGCAGTACTTC. Using reference TRBV7-2 and TRBJ2-7 for the parts outside the CDR3, the full variable domain is GAGVSQSPSNKVTEKGKDVELRCDPISGHTALYWYRQSLGQGLEFLIYFQGNSAPDKSGLPSDRFSAERTGGSVSTLTIQRTQQEDSAVYLCASSLRTGSVTYEQYFGPGTRLTVT.

The chain uses TRBV6-6 and TRBJ1-2; tentative D call: TRBD1 (6 bases). The V gene's germline CDR1 is MNHNY and CDR2 SVGAGI (reference sequence). This CDR3 contains 12 residues. Trimming removed 7 bases at V and 2 bases at J, with 8 bases between. CDR3 DNA sequence: TGTGCCAGCATTGGACAGAACTATGGCTACACCTTC. Translated, it gives CASIGQNYGYTF.

V usage is TRBV28 and J usage is TRBJ2-1; unclear D gene. Trimming removed 3 bases at V and 9 bases at J, with 9 bases between. Per germline, CDR1 MDHEN and CDR2 SYDVKM. This CDR3 contains 12 residues. The CDR3 reads CASSLTLGEQFF. CDR3 in DNA: TGTGCCAGCAGTTTGACACTGGGTGAGCAGTTCTTC.

This chain uses TRBV5-1 with TRBJ2-7; D unclear. CDR3 size: 12 residues. The V and J ends lost 4 bases and 3 bases respectively, with 8 bases between them. Germline V gene sequence: CDR1 SGHRS, CDR2 YFSETQ. The CDR3 protein is CASSEVNYEQYF. The CDR3 DNA reads as TGCGCCAGCAGCGAGGTAAACTACGAGCAGTACTTC. Complete variable domain (other parts from reference TRBV5-1 and TRBJ2-7): KAGVTQTPRYLIKTRGQQVTLSCSPISGHRSVSWYQQTPGQGLQFLFEYFSETQRNKGNFPGRFSGRQFSNSRSEMNVSTLELGDSALYLCASSEVNYEQYFGPGTRLTVT.

This chain connects TRBV27 to TRBJ1-1; D unresolved. V gave up 3 bases and J gave up 9 bases, with 14 bases separating them. The CDR3 length is 13 residues. Germline-derived CDR1 and CDR2 are MNHEY and SMNVEV (reference sequence). The CDR3 is CASSLRPGNKAFF. The CDR3 nucleotides read TGTGCCAGCAGTTTGAGACCGGGGAACAAAGCTTTCTTT.

This rearrangement joins TRBV7-8 to TRBJ2-1, with D unclear. The length of the CDR3 is 17 residues. CDR1 and CDR2 from the germline V gene are SGHVS and FQNEAQ. The ends were cut back, 0 bases at V and 0 bases at J, with 12 bases in the middle. The CDR3 loop is CASSLALGGASYNEQFF. In nucleotides, the CDR3 is TGTGCCAGCAGCTTAGCCCTTGGCGGAGCCTCCTACAATGAGCAGTTCTTC. Combining the CDR3 with reference TRBV7-8 and TRBJ2-1 gives the whole variable domain GAGVSQSPRYKVAKRGQDVALRCDPISGHVSLFWYQQALGQGPEFLTYFQNEAQLDKSGLPSDRFFAERPEGSVSTLKIQRTQQEDSAVYLCASSLALGGASYNEQFFGPGTRLTVL.

V and J are TRBV30 and TRBJ1-6; tentatively, D is TRBD1 (6 bases). Germline V gene data show CDR1 as GTSNPN and CDR2 as SVGIG (reference sequence). The CDR3 covers 17 residues. V lost 2 bases to trimming and J lost 0 bases, with 14 bases between them. Written as DNA, the CDR3 is TGTGCCTGGAGTCGACAGGTCCTCAGCTCCTATAATTCACCCCTCCACTTT. It specifies CAWSRQVLSSYNSPLHF.

The chain joins TRBV29-1 to TRBJ1-2; D possibly corresponds to TRBD1 (5 bases). There are 13 residues in the CDR3. Germline V gene data show CDR1 as SQVTM and CDR2 as ANQGSEA. Trimming removed 5 bases at V and 4 bases at J, with 14 bases between. This chain's CDR3 is CSVQQRGGYGYTF. CDR3 DNA: TGCAGCGTTCAACAAAGGGGAGGCTATGGCTACACCTTC.

The chain is built from TRBV5-1 and TRBJ1-4, with 9 bases identical to TRBD1. The J segment lost 7 bases and the V segment lost 4 bases, leaving 20 bases of the junction unmatched. The CDR3 is made up of 19 amino acids. CDR1 and CDR2 from the germline V gene are SGHRS and YFSETQ. The CDR3 nucleotides read TGCGCCAGCAGCGCATCCGGGACAGGGTCGATCGGTATTACTGAAAAACTGTTTTTT. Protein: CASSASGTGSIGITEKLFF.

This chain links TRBV6-6 with TRBJ2-7; D is ambiguous. CDR1 MNHNY and CDR2 SVGAGI come from the germline V gene (reference sequence). Trimming left V 0 bases short and J 2 bases short, with 2 bases between. This CDR3 spans 12 amino acids. In DNA, the CDR3 is TGTGCCAGCAGTTACTCCGCCTACGAGCAGTACTTC. It translates to CASSYSAYEQYF.

V usage is TRBV7-9 and J usage is TRBJ2-7; TRBD2 aligns across 8 bases. Losses at the gene ends were 2 bases for V and 3 bases for J; bases not matched to a gene: 3. The length of the CDR3 is 14 residues. CDR1 is SEHNR, CDR2 FQNEAQ, per germline (reference sequence). The chain's CDR3 is CASSLRGGYYEQYF. In nucleotides, the CDR3 is TGTGCCAGCAGCTTACGGGGGGGGTACTACGAGCAGTACTTC.